A selection of T cell receptor beta chains follows, all from one sample in a study of cytomegalovirus exposure and HLA in healthy donors. Produced via immunoSEQ multiplex PCR; TCRdb's table is partial and in-frame only. The sample includes about 150,000 clones, about 85% of them seen just once. The sequenced material came from PBMCs. Receptors were obtained from a man aged 18-30 years in good health and CMV-seronegative. The CDR3 runs from the conserved cysteine through the conserved F or W. The D gene is left open where the match is weak. Clone size is stated in some rows and not others, as once, few, many or a class when expanded.

d_call	j_call	clone_size	v_call	cdr3_nt	cdr3_aa
TRBD1	TRBJ1-1	.	TRBV27	TGTGCCAGCAGTCGACAGGGTACTGAAGCTTTCTTT	CASSRQGTEAFF
.	TRBJ1-1	.	TRBV4-3	TGCGCCAGCAGCCCCGTGGAAGCGACCTTGAACACTGAAGCTTTCTTT	CASSPVEATLNTEAFF
.	TRBJ2-3	.	TRBV4-3	TGCGCCAGCAGCCAACTAGGTTACTCCACAGATACGCAGTATTTT	CASSQLGYSTDTQYF
.	TRBJ2-2	.	TRBV7-3	TGTGCCAGCAGCCCAGGGGTTACCGGGGAGCTGTTTTTT	CASSPGVTGELFF
.	TRBJ1-2	once	TRBV19	TGTGCCAGTAGTATATCAGGCAGGCATAACTATGGCTACACCTTC	CASSISGRHNYGYTF
.	TRBJ2-3	.	TRBV6-5	TGTGCCAGCAGTTACGAGGGGGCAGATACGCAGTATTTT	CASSYEGADTQYF
TRBD2	TRBJ2-1	.	TRBV4-3	TGCGCCAGCAGCCAAGACGGTAGCGGGAGTTCGAACAATGAGCAGTTCTTC	CASSQDGSGSSNNEQFF
TRBD2	TRBJ2-1	.	TRBV28	TGTGCCAGCAGTGACAACTACTACGGGGGGTACTCCTACAATGAGCAGTTCTTC	CASSDNYYGGYSYNEQFF
.	TRBJ1-2	.	TRBV7-9	TGTGCCAGCAGCCCACGGGCAGGGGATAACTATGGCTACACCTTC	CASSPRAGDNYGYTF
.	TRBJ1-2	.	TRBV6-6	TGTGCCAGCAGTGCACTTGGGGGGGCAGGTGGCTACACCTTC	CASSALGGAGGYTF
.	TRBJ1-1	.	TRBV29-1	TGCAGCGTTGAAGATCGGATAGGGGGTCCGAGCACTGAAGCTTTCTTT	CSVEDRIGGPSTEAFF
.	TRBJ2-7	.	TRBV6-5	TGTGCCAGCAGTGCCAGGGCTGTGAACGAGCAGTACTTC	CASSARAVNEQYF
TRBD1	TRBJ2-5	.	TRBV9	TGTGCCAGCGGGACAGGGGGCCCCCTCGGGGAGGAGACCCAGTACTTC	CASGTGGPLGEETQYF
.	TRBJ2-3	few	TRBV6-5	TGTGCCAGCAGGAACAGCCCCCTGGGCACAGATACGCAGTATTTT	CASRNSPLGTDTQYF
.	TRBJ1-2	.	TRBV15	TGTGCCACCAGCCAGAGAGACAGAGCTAACTATGGCTACACCTTC	CATSQRDRANYGYTF
TRBD1	TRBJ1-4	few	TRBV7-9	TGTGCCAGCAGCTTAGGGGACAGGGAGAATGAAAAACTGTTTTTT	CASSLGDRENEKLFF
.	TRBJ2-4	.	TRBV19	TGTGCCAGTAGTATTTGGCCCAGCAAAAACATTCAGTACTTC	CASSIWPSKNIQYF
.	TRBJ2-5	.	TRBV6-5	TGTGCCGGCCTGCGGACCGAAAGGGGACAAGAGACCCAGTACTTC	CAGLRTERGQETQYF
.	TRBJ1-2	few	TRBV4-1	TGCGCCAGCAGCCAAGGGCGACTCGGTGGCTACACCTTC	CASSQGRLGGYTF
TRBD2	TRBJ2-2	.	TRBV27	TGTGCCAGCAGTTTACTGACGGGAGGTAGGACCGGGGAGCTGTTTTTT	CASSLLTGGRTGELFF
TRBD1	TRBJ2-5	.	TRBV29-1	TGCAGCGACGAGACAGGGTACCAAGAGACCCAGTACTTC	CSDETGYQETQYF
TRBD2	TRBJ2-7	.	TRBV7-2	TGTGCCAGCAGCTTAGGCGGGAGCGGGTACGAGCAGTACTTC	CASSLGGSGYEQYF
.	TRBJ1-2	.	TRBV4-2	TGTGCCAGCAGCCAAGATAGACAGAGCCAGTATGGCTACACCTTC	CASSQDRQSQYGYTF
.	TRBJ2-1	.	TRBV18	TGTGCCAGCTCACCAGGACATAGCTCCTACAATGAGCAGTTCTTC	CASSPGHSSYNEQFF
TRBD2	TRBJ2-7	.	TRBV27	TGTGCCAGCAGTGAAACGGGAGGGCCAACTGAGCAGTACTTC	CASSETGGPTEQYF
TRBD1	TRBJ1-2	few	TRBV10-3	TGTGCCATCAGTGGGGGGCAGGGGGATGGCTACACCTTC	CAISGGQGDGYTF
.	TRBJ2-6	.	TRBV15	TGTGCCACCAGCAGCCCCAAGTACACCGGGGCCAACGTCCTGACTTTC	CATSSPKYTGANVLTF
.	TRBJ1-1	.	TRBV5-1	TGCGCCAGCAGCTCGACAGTGGGGTACACTGAAGCTTTCTTT	CASSSTVGYTEAFF
TRBD2	TRBJ2-7	.	TRBV28	TGTGCCAGCATCCCTACCCGGGGGGTGCGATCCTACGAGCAGTACTTC	CASIPTRGVRSYEQYF
TRBD2	TRBJ2-3	.	TRBV28	TGTGCCAGCAGTTTGGGGACTAGTCTCCCAGATACGCAGTATTTT	CASSLGTSLPDTQYF
TRBD2	TRBJ2-3	.	TRBV6-1	TGTGCCAGCAGTCCTAGCGGGGGGAGGGCAGATACGCAGTATTTT	CASSPSGGRADTQYF
.	TRBJ2-7	once	TRBV28	TGTGCCAGCAGTTCCCCAGGTGGGCAGGCCTACGAGCAGTACTTC	CASSSPGGQAYEQYF
TRBD1	TRBJ1-4	.	TRBV2	TGTGCCAGCAGTGAAGGGGACAGCTGGGGGGAAAAACTGTTTTTT	CASSEGDSWGEKLFF
.	TRBJ1-1	.	TRBV9	TGTGCCAGCAGCGTAGTCGGGGTAGGGACTGAAGCTTTCTTT	CASSVVGVGTEAFF
.	TRBJ2-1	few	TRBV11-2	TGTGCCAGCCGCAGGGGCTACAATGAGCAGTTCTTC	CASRRGYNEQFF
.	TRBJ2-1	.	TRBV7-8	TGTGCCAGCAGCTTAGGAGGCAGCGGCTCCTACAATGAGCAGTTCTTC	CASSLGGSGSYNEQFF
.	TRBJ1-1	.	TRBV7-9	TGTGCCAGCAGCTTACGGGATACTAACACTGAAGCTTTCTTT	CASSLRDTNTEAFF
TRBD1	TRBJ2-5	.	TRBV7-2	TGTGCCAGCAGCTCTATGAGGGACAGGGGGCTGGAGACCCAGTACTTC	CASSSMRDRGLETQYF
TRBD1	TRBJ2-3	.	TRBV18	TGTGCCAGCTCACCGAGGGGGCCAGATACGCAGTATTTT	CASSPRGPDTQYF
.	TRBJ1-1	.	TRBV7-2	TGTGCCAGCAGCTTAAGCCTGGGGAGGGTCGACACTGAAGCTTTCTTT	CASSLSLGRVDTEAFF
TRBD1	TRBJ2-7	.	TRBV10-3	TGTGCCATCAGGGGGACAGAGGGAGACGAGCAGTACTTC	CAIRGTEGDEQYF
TRBD2	TRBJ2-1	.	TRBV11-2	TGTGCCAGCCGCTTAGGGACTAGCGGGAGACCCGTCTACAATGAGCAGTTCTTC	CASRLGTSGRPVYNEQFF
.	TRBJ2-1	few	TRBV4-3	TGCGCCAGCAGCCAAGATACCACAGGGCTTTGGAATGAGCAGTTCTTC	CASSQDTTGLWNEQFF
.	TRBJ1-5	.	TRBV2	TGTGCCAGCAGTATGGACAGTTTGGGCAATCAGCCCCAGCATTTT	CASSMDSLGNQPQHF
TRBD1	TRBJ2-5	.	TRBV5-1	TGCGCCAGCAGACCCGGGACAGGGTTGGAGACCCAGTACTTC	CASRPGTGLETQYF
TRBD2	TRBJ2-5	.	TRBV28	TGTGCCAGCAGTACCCGGCTAGCGGGGGTGGAGACCCAGTACTTC	CASSTRLAGVETQYF
TRBD2	TRBJ2-1	.	TRBV4-1	TGCGCCAGCAGCCAAGATAGGACTAGTGTCGATGAGCAGTTCTTC	CASSQDRTSVDEQFF
.	TRBJ1-1	.	TRBV23-1	TGCGCCAGCAGTCAATCGCGGGGGGAGGGGGAGGGGGATAACACTGAAGCTTTCTTT	CASSQSRGEGEGDNTEAFF
TRBD1	TRBJ2-1	.	TRBV7-6	TGTGCCAGCAGCCCCACTACTGACAGGGGGGTCTACAATGAGCAGTTCTTC	CASSPTTDRGVYNEQFF
.	TRBJ2-5	once	TRBV5-1	TGCGCCAGCAGCTTAAGGGGCGGAGAGACCCAGTACTTC	CASSLRGGETQYF
.	TRBJ1-3	.	TRBV6-5	TGTGCCAGCAGTTACGACACCTCTGGAAACACCATATATTTT	CASSYDTSGNTIYF
TRBD2	TRBJ2-7	.	TRBV5-4	TGTGCCAGCAGGGATGGGGGTAGCGGGAGCTCCGTCTACGAGCAGTACTTC	CASRDGGSGSSVYEQYF
.	TRBJ2-1	.	TRBV9	TGTGCCAGCAGCGTAGGGGTGTCCTACGGAGGTGAGCAGTTCTTC	CASSVGVSYGGEQFF
.	TRBJ1-6	.	TRBV18	TGTGCCAGCTCAGACGTAAACAGGGCCTATAATTCACCCCTCCACTTT	CASSDVNRAYNSPLHF
.	TRBJ2-1	.	TRBV10-3	TGTGCCATCAGTGGTGAGAGCTACAATGAGCAGTTCTTC	CAISGESYNEQFF
.	TRBJ1-2	few	TRBV27	TGTGCCAGCAGTTGGGCCTATGGCTACACCTTC	CASSWAYGYTF
TRBD1	TRBJ2-7	.	TRBV6-5	TGTGCCAGCAGTAACAGGGGACCCTACGAGCAGTACTTC	CASSNRGPYEQYF